Each of the 27 T cell receptor beta chains below was sequenced from the same sample in a study of blood T cell repertoires in COVID-19. The method was immunoSEQ multiplex PCR; TCRdb's version includes in-frame clones alone and lacks a portion of them. This sample carries 210,000 or so clones, around nine tenths of them seen once, and the ten largest clones take roughly 5%. The sequencing input was peripheral blood. These receptor sequences come from a middle-aged woman with acute or convalescent COVID-19.

Notes on this clone: A read error may be the cause here, since a much bigger clone is one base away. The V call is TRBV11-2, the J call TRBJ1-1; unclear D gene. Between the trimmed V and J ends, which lost 4 bases and 1 base, there was a span of 4 bases. CDR3 length: 12 residues. In germline, CDR1 is SGHAT, CDR2 FQNNGV. CDR3 bases: TGTGCCAGCAGCTCCGGGAACACTGAAGCTTTCTTT. As protein: CASSSGNTEAFF.

The V call is TRBV18, the J call TRBJ1-1, with D unresolved. Germline V gene data show CDR1 as KGHSH and CDR2 as LQKENI. V gave up 2 bases and J gave up 8 bases, with 6 bases separating them. This CDR3 is built from 11 residues. The CDR3 region has the DNA TGTGCCAGCTCACCAGGCTGGGAAGCTTTCTTT. Translation: CASSPGWEAFF.

The chain joins TRBV29-1 to TRBJ2-1, with 9 bases fitting TRBD1. Germline values: CDR1 SQVTM, CDR2 ANQGSEA. CDR3 length equals 14 residues. Germline trimming cut 6 bases from V and 8 bases from J; bases unmatched to any gene: 11. The CDR3 here is CSVGTGSPVHEQFF. The CDR3 DNA sequence: TGCAGCGTGGGGACAGGGTCTCCGGTCCATGAGCAGTTCTTC.

CDR3 sequence reads: CASRTGGGALRSGNTIYF. In DNA form, the CDR3 reads TGTGCCAGTAGAACCGGCGGGGGGGCCCTCCGCTCTGGAAACACCATATATTTT. This chain links TRBV19 with TRBJ1-3; weak D call: TRBD1 (6 bases). Trimming removed 6 bases from V and 0 bases from J, with 21 bases in between. The CDR3 runs 18 residues. Per germline, CDR1 LNHDA and CDR2 SQIVND (reference sequence).

The V and J genes are TRBV11-3 and TRBJ2-3, with D possibly being TRBD2 (5 bases). Trimming cost V 5 bases and J 5 bases, with 11 bases left between them. CDR3 length: 13 residues. Germline-derived CDR1 and CDR2 are SGHNT and YENEEA. This CDR3 is CASSPDRGDTQYF. The CDR3 coding sequence is TGTGCCAGCAGCCCGGACCGGGGAGATACGCAGTATTTT.

This rearrangement joins TRBV11-3 to TRBJ1-3; D ambiguous. V lost 5 bases and J lost 2, with 10 bases in between. The germline CDR1 and CDR2 sequences are SGHNT and YENEEA. The CDR3 covers 14 residues. The CDR3 here is CASSPPETGNTIYF. CDR3 in DNA: TGTGCCAGCAGCCCCCCTGAGACTGGAAACACCATATATTTT.

V and J are TRBV5-1 and TRBJ1-2; 9 nucleotides match TRBD1. J gave up 3 bases and V 4 bases, and 1 base lay outside the gene matches. The germline CDR1 and CDR2 sequences are SGHRS and YFSETQ. The CDR3 consists of 13 residues. The CDR3 protein is CASSRDRDYGYTF. Written as DNA, the CDR3 is TGCGCCAGCAGCCGGGACAGGGACTATGGCTACACCTTC.

The CDR3 nucleotides read TGTGCCTGGTTAAGGGTGGGACAGTCCTATGGCTACACCTTC. It yields the protein CAWLRVGQSYGYTF. The genes are TRBV30 and TRBJ1-2, with 7 bases aligning to TRBD1. This CDR3 is 14 amino acids long. Germline V gives CDR1 GTSNPN, CDR2 SVGIG (reference sequence). V dropped 5 bases and J dropped 4; count of bases not matched to a gene: 10.

The chain has TRBV24-1 and TRBJ2-3, with D tentatively TRBD2 (5 bases). Germline CDR1 KGHDR, CDR2 SFDVKD. The CDR3 contains 16 residues. The ends were cut back, 3 bases at V and 2 bases at J, with 14 bases in the middle. The CDR3 bases are TGTGCCACCAGTGATGTTAAAGGCGGGCTCACAGATACGCAGTATTTT. It codes for CATSDVKGGLTDTQYF.

CDR3 sequence (DNA): TGTGCCAGCAGTTACCGGGGGAACGAAAAACTGTTTTTT. It specifies CASSYRGNEKLFF. The chain combines TRBV6-5 with TRBJ1-4; tentative D call: TRBD1 (5 bases). There are 13 residues in the CDR3. V was cut by 2 bases and J by 8 bases, with 9 bases left in between. Per the germline V gene, CDR1 is MNHEY and CDR2 is SVGAGI.

V and J are TRBV9 and TRBJ1-4; 11 bases match TRBD1. The CDR3 is 15 amino acids. Germline loops: CDR1 SGDLS, CDR2 YYNGEE. V trimming: 3 bases; J trimming: 10 bases; junction bases outside the gene matches: 8. The CDR3: CASSGFGTGGGKLFF. The CDR3 region has the DNA TGTGCCAGCAGCGGATTTGGGACAGGGGGAGGAAAACTGTTTTTT. Complete variable domain (other parts from reference TRBV9 and TRBJ1-4): DSGVTQTPKHLITATGQRVTLRCSPRSGDLSVYWYQQSLDQGLQFLIQYYNGEERAKGNILERFSAQQFPDLHSELNLSSLELGDSALYFCASSGFGTGGGKLFFGSGTQLSVL.

The rearrangement uses TRBV14 and TRBJ1-2; 10 bases fit TRBD1. Germline trimming cut 4 bases from V and 4 bases from J; bases unmatched to any gene: 12. This CDR3 has 17 amino acids. Germline V lookup: CDR1 SGHDN, CDR2 FVKESK. CDR3 DNA: TGTGCCAGCAGCCTCGGAGCCTCGGGACAGGGGATCTATGGCTACACCTTC. Translation gives CASSLGASGQGIYGYTF.

The chain employs TRBV4-2 and TRBJ1-2; tentatively, D is TRBD1 (5 bases). CDR1 LGHNA and CDR2 YNFKEQ come from the germline V gene. This CDR3 has 13 residues. V lost 4 bases and J 4 bases, leaving 10 bases between the germline ends. The CDR3 spells CASSRETGYGYTF. In DNA form, the CDR3 reads TGTGCCAGCAGCCGGGAAACAGGCTATGGCTACACCTTC.

This clone showed up just a few times. The J gene is TRBJ2-5, the V gene TRBV5-1; D is uncertain. Germline V gives CDR1 SGHRS, CDR2 YFSETQ. The CDR3 sequence is 15 residues long. V dropped 2 bases and J dropped 3 bases, with 14 bases sitting between them. CDR3 DNA sequence: TGCGCCAGCAGCTTAGATGGTAGCAGCGAAGAGACCCAGTACTTC. The encoded protein is CASSLDGSSEETQYF.

The chain has TRBV5-1 and TRBJ1-3; 7 bases match TRBD1. The CDR3 runs 14 residues. Germline V CDR1 and CDR2: SGHRS, YFSETQ. V dropped 3 bases and J dropped 3; count of bases not matched to a gene: 3. The CDR3 DNA follows: TGCGCCAGCAGCTCGGGACAGTATGGAAACACCATATATTTT. The encoded protein is CASSSGQYGNTIYF. Together with reference TRBV5-1 and TRBJ1-3, the CDR3 gives the full variable domain: KAGVTQTPRYLIKTRGQQVTLSCSPISGHRSVSWYQQTPGQGLQFLFEYFSETQRNKGNFPGRFSGRQFSNSRSEMNVSTLELGDSALYLCASSSGQYGNTIYFGEGSWLTVV.

This clone was seen just once. CDR3 DNA: TGTGCCACCAGTGATTTGCTTGTCTCTCCACGCATACAGGGAAGGAATCAGCCCCAGCATTTT. Translated, it gives CATSDLLVSPRIQGRNQPQHF. The V gene is TRBV24-1, the J gene TRBJ1-5, with D tentatively TRBD1 (6 bases). The CDR3 covers 21 residues. V was clipped by 0 bases and J by 4 bases, with 27 bases between them. Per the germline V gene, CDR1 is KGHDR and CDR2 is SFDVKD.

This clone came up a few times. The V and J genes are TRBV30 and TRBJ1-1; D unresolved. V gave up 2 bases and J gave up 4 bases, with 11 bases separating them. Germline assignment: CDR1 GTSNPN and CDR2 SVGIG (reference sequence). The CDR3 length is 13 residues. The CDR3 DNA sequence: TGTGCCTGGAGTTCTTCTGGTAGCACTGAAGCTTTCTTT. It encodes CAWSSSGSTEAFF.

The chain combines TRBV7-9 with TRBJ1-4; 8 bases are shared with TRBD1. CDR3 length: 15 residues. Trimming took 5 bases from V and 6 from J; bases not matched to a gene: 8. Germline values: CDR1 SEHNR, CDR2 FQNEAQ (reference sequence). The CDR3 nucleotides read TGTGCCAGCAGCCCAAGACAGGGGTGGGATGAAAAACTGTTTTTT. Encoded protein: CASSPRQGWDEKLFF.

In DNA form, the CDR3 reads TGCGCCAGCAGCGTACCGGGACTAGCGGTCTCAGATACGCAGTATTTT. The encoded protein is CASSVPGLAVSDTQYF. This chain uses TRBV5-1 with TRBJ2-3, with TRBD2 matching 11 bases. The CDR3 sequence is 16 residues long. Germline CDR1 reads SGHRS; CDR2 reads YFSETQ. V gave up 4 bases and J gave up 4 bases; unmatched junction bases: 8.

This chain uses TRBV19 with TRBJ1-1; TRBD1 might be the D (5 bases). The CDR3 is made up of 14 amino acids. V was clipped by 3 bases and J by 4 bases, with 12 bases between them. Looked up from germline, CDR1 is LNHDA and CDR2 is SQIVND (reference sequence). The CDR3 sequence: CASSIAGRGTEAFF. The CDR3 DNA reads as TGTGCCAGTAGTATCGCAGGGCGCGGCACTGAAGCTTTCTTT.

A single count supports this clone. The genes are TRBV10-3 and TRBJ1-1, with no clear D. Germline assignment: CDR1 ENHRY and CDR2 SYGVKD. The CDR3 sequence is 12 residues long. V lost 9 bases and J 1 base, leaving 9 bases between the germline ends. Here the CDR3 reads CAITDGNTEAFF. In DNA form, the CDR3 reads TGTGCCATTACAGACGGGAACACTGAAGCTTTCTTT.

V gene TRBV20-1 combines with J gene TRBJ1-5; D gene uncertain. The CDR3 consists of 10 residues. V lost 5 bases and J 9 bases, leaving 8 bases between the germline ends. Germline loops: CDR1 DFQATT, CDR2 SNEGSKA (reference sequence). The CDR3 loop is CSAGSRPQHF. CDR3 coding DNA: TGCAGTGCTGGCTCCCGGCCCCAGCATTTT.

This chain joins TRBV30 and TRBJ2-2; TRBD2 might be the D (5 bases). The CDR3 is made up of 16 amino acids. V dropped 2 bases and J dropped 6 bases, with 19 bases sitting between them. CDR1 GTSNPN and CDR2 SVGIG come from the germline V gene (reference sequence). The CDR3 DNA follows: TGTGCCTGGAGTAGGATTCGGGGTTTACTCGCCGGGGAGCTGTTTTTT. This translates into CAWSRIRGLLAGELFF.

The chain is built from TRBV4-1 and TRBJ1-1; 7 bases are a match to TRBD1. After removal of 3 bases from V and 5 bases from J, the junction contained 3 bases not matched to a gene. The length of the CDR3 is 13 residues. CDR1 and CDR2 (germline): MGHRA, YSYEKL. The CDR3 loop is CASSQTGRTEAFF. The CDR3 bases are TGCGCCAGCAGCCAGACAGGGAGAACTGAAGCTTTCTTT.

The V call is TRBV6-5, the J call TRBJ2-1; 7 nucleotides align to TRBD1. This CDR3 has 15 amino acids. Per germline, CDR1 MNHEY and CDR2 SVGAGI. V lost 7 bases to trimming and J lost 2 bases; unmatched junction nucleotides: 8. The CDR3 coding sequence is TGTGCCAGCAAGCAGCGGCAGGGGGCCTACAATGAGCAGTTCTTC. It codes for CASKQRQGAYNEQFF.

This clone was seen a handful of times. V usage is TRBV27 and J usage is TRBJ1-2; D is unclear. Germline V gene sequence: CDR1 MNHEY, CDR2 SMNVEV (reference sequence). Trimming removed 2 bases at V and 2 bases at J, with 9 bases between. The CDR3 consists of 14 residues. The CDR3 sequence is CASSLTMLNYGYTF. The CDR3 DNA sequence: TGTGCCAGCAGTTTAACAATGTTAAACTATGGCTACACCTTC.

Comments on this clone: The sample contains more than one DNA sequence encoding this CDR3. The chain is built from TRBV6-5 and TRBJ2-7, with 8 nucleotides matching TRBD1. The CDR3 runs 12 residues. Germline V CDR1 and CDR2: MNHEY, SVGAGI. V lost 5 bases to trimming and J lost 8 bases; unmatched junction nucleotides: 5. The CDR3 region is CASSTGQGKQYV. The DNA for the CDR3 is TGTGCCAGCAGTACTGGACAGGGCAAGCAGTACGTC.